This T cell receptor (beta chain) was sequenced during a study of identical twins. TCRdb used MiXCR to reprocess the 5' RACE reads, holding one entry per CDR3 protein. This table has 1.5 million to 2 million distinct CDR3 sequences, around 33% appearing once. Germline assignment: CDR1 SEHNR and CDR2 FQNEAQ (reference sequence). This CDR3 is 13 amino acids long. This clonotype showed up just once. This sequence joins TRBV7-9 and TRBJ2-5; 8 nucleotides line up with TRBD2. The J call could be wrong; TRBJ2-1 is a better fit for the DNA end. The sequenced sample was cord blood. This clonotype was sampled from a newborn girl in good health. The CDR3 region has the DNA TGTGCCAGCCAGCGGGGGCGGCAAGAGACCCAGTTCTTC. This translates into CASQRGRQETQFF.